The present T cell receptor beta chain was sequenced within a study of shared clonotypes between healthy human individuals (TCRdb year 2020). At the level of the whole study: The cohort included three men and a couple of women between 18 and 49 years of age. To increase sequencing depth and limit assay-specific biases, different laboratories used diverse techniques to prepare libraries and sequence TCR repertoires. For each donor, CD4 naive and CD4 memory were each run on three plates, CD8 naive on two plates, and CD8 memory on one plate. To estimate repertoire size and how much clonotype sharing occurs between individuals, the study deeply sequenced the blood TCR repertoires of five healthy adults. Per donor, leukapheresis produced somewhere between about 0.9 and 9.5 billion PBMCs.

Via the germline V gene, CDR1 is SGHTA and CDR2 FQGNSA. The trim is 5 bases for V and 0 bases for J, with a gap of 8 bases between the germline ends. There are 14 amino acids in the CDR3, from cysteine to phenylalanine inclusive. Only the CDR3 DNA stays, 42 bases, in frame from base 1. Donors were healthy HIV-negative adults with no recently reported acute infections or vaccinations. Every donor was a Caucasian adult residing in Nashville, Tennessee, USA. CD4+ T cells were enriched through magnetic negative selection, after which naive cells were positively selected on CD45RA and the remaining negative fraction served as the memory subset. Blood was obtained by leukapheresis, after which PBMCs were separated by Ficoll-Histopaque density gradient centrifugation and cryopreserved in liquid nitrogen vapor phase. Analytical flow cytometry was used to check the purity and quantity of every magnetically sorted T cell population. From each sorted fraction, genomic DNA was isolated and quantified by UV absorbance on a Nanodrop 2000c.

Using the deep immunoSEQ assay, multiplex PCR amplified TCR CDR3 regions from genomic DNA. Genomic DNA extracted from each cell subset was distributed evenly over all wells of several immunoSEQ 96-well plates, and each plate served as one replicate. For sorted subsets, each replicate PCR was loaded with about 0.2 ug genomic DNA, equivalent to about 33,000 T cell genomes. Purified libraries were quantified with a Qubit 3.0 fluorometer, sized on a Bioanalyzer 2100, and re-quantified with the KAPA Library Quantification kit. Every immunoSEQ 96-well plate was sequenced on a separate single-read 150-cycle Illumina NextSeq 550 flow cell. On the authors' methods: Because the immunoSEQ output held only junctional sequences and lacked quality scores, the filtering could not match the filtering applied to full-length reads. To assign V/J genes and CDR3, sequences were annotated against IMGT germline references using PyIR, a Python wrapper for IgBLAST v1.9. Reads were removed for weak V/J assignments (E-value above 1e-6), missing CDR3, stop codons, out-of-frame junctions, or ambiguous translated residues. V3J clonotypes were defined as sequences sharing the same inferred V gene, J gene, and CDR3 amino acid sequence. To compute the percentage overlap between repertoires, the number of shared unique clonotypes was divided by the size of the smaller repertoire. Three approaches were used to assess repertoire richness: RTK rarefaction, the Chao1 estimator, and Recon v2.1 estimates of unobserved clonotypes. Generation probabilities were computed with OLGA for all TCRbeta clonotypes obtained by the gDNA method from several donors. TCRdb stores this immuneACCESS table with in-frame sequences only. Part of the clones is absent; in the studies checked, under half of the shortfall reflects unresolved V genes, and no reason is known for the rest. That table gives V, J and clone size, and the DNA gave D and trimming. The sample data list some 1 million clones, and approximately 72% of these were observed just once. The ten most abundant clones make up about 1.4% of the sample.

As concerns this clone: The specificity of this receptor is unknown. The record has no base qualities; no much larger clone is one base away.

General conclusions and limits of the study: Incomplete sequencing was indicated by rarefaction of sorted-subset datasets, despite the large sequencing depth. Sampling was restricted to blood, and TCR repertoires in tissue are likely to differ from TCR repertoires in blood. Sharing across a few donors was observed for approximately 5% of naive CD4, less than 4% of naive CD8, over 2% of memory CD4, and around 0.4% of memory CD8 clonotypes. Compared with non-shared clonotypes, clonotypes shared by all four sorted-subset donors had higher generation probabilities. Pairwise subsampling led to the expectation that sequencing depth would affect the degree of clonotype sharing among donors. Naive subsets generally had larger estimated clonotype richness than memory subsets did. Because the study included a small number of donors, the genetic and exposure-history diversity represented was limited.

The source material was memory CD4+ T cells sorted from blood. What this sample's cell subset or site label stands for: CD45RA-negative fraction. The TCR sequence derives from a man younger than 35 in good health. This receptor chain uses TRBV7-2 and TRBJ1-3; the D gene is unclear. The CDR3 reads as follows: CASSPLTSGNTIYF. The sequence in DNA is TGTGCCAGCAGCCCCCTGACCTCTGGAAACACCATATATTTT.